The rows below give T cell receptor beta chains drawn from one sample of a study of shared clonotypes between healthy human individuals. Generated by immunoSEQ multiplex PCR, the TCRdb table keeps only in-frame clones and is missing some. This table holds about 2.3 million clones, approximately 90% found once. Sequenced input: naive CD4+ T cells from PBMCs. The receptor source for this set is a man aged 18 to 30 in good health. Some clones in this sample may be carry-over from other donors' samples. Both conserved end residues are part of each CDR3. Fields, in order: CDR3 protein, CDR3 DNA, V gene, clone size, D gene, J gene. D genes are given only for firm matches. Not all rows give a size; the values are once, few, many and, for expanded clones, a class.

CDR3aa: CSVRNPFVTDTQYF
CDR3nt: TGCAGCGTCCGAAATCCCTTCGTCACCGATACGCAGTATTTT
v_gene: TRBV29-1
abundance: .
d_gene: .
j_gene: TRBJ2-3

CDR3aa: CASSPLGVGDTEAFF
CDR3nt: TGTGCCAGCAGCCCTCTGGGGGTGGGGGACACTGAAGCTTTCTTT
v_gene: TRBV5-4
abundance: .
d_gene: .
j_gene: TRBJ1-1

CDR3aa: CASSYTSQGFHEQYF
CDR3nt: TGTGCCAGCAGTTACACTTCCCAGGGGTTCCACGAGCAGTACTTC
v_gene: TRBV6-5
abundance: .
d_gene: .
j_gene: TRBJ2-7

CDR3aa: CSADVQETQYF
CDR3nt: TGCAGTGCGGACGTACAAGAGACCCAGTACTTC
v_gene: TRBV20-1
abundance: few
d_gene: .
j_gene: TRBJ2-5

CDR3aa: CASSLAQREQYF
CDR3nt: TGTGCCAGCAGCTTGGCCCAGAGGGAGCAGTACTTC
v_gene: TRBV5-5
abundance: .
d_gene: .
j_gene: TRBJ2-7

CDR3aa: CASSSEPSLDWDTQYF
CDR3nt: TGCGCCAGCTCTTCTGAGCCTTCCCTCGACTGGGATACGCAGTATTTT
v_gene: TRBV5-1
abundance: .
d_gene: .
j_gene: TRBJ2-3

CDR3aa: CASSGSLGTTNQPQHF
CDR3nt: TGTGCCAGCAGCGGCAGCCTGGGGACTACCAATCAGCCCCAGCATTTT
v_gene: TRBV7-9
abundance: .
d_gene: .
j_gene: TRBJ1-5

CDR3aa: CASGRDNYGYTF
CDR3nt: TGTGCCAGCGGCCGGGATAACTATGGCTACACCTTC
v_gene: TRBV28
abundance: few
d_gene: .
j_gene: TRBJ1-2

CDR3aa: CASSLATQTGGVYGYTF
CDR3nt: TGTGCCAGCAGCTTAGCAACCCAGACAGGGGGTGTCTATGGCTACACCTTC
v_gene: TRBV7-2
abundance: .
d_gene: TRBD1
j_gene: TRBJ1-2

CDR3aa: CAISPTNPSGRIGTGELFF
CDR3nt: TGTGCCATCAGTCCGACGAACCCGAGCGGGAGAATCGGCACCGGGGAGCTGTTTTTT
v_gene: TRBV10-3
abundance: once
d_gene: TRBD2
j_gene: TRBJ2-2

CDR3aa: CASTRTGRREETQYF
CDR3nt: TGTGCCAGCACTCGGACAGGGCGCAGGGAGGAGACCCAGTACTTC
v_gene: TRBV27
abundance: .
d_gene: TRBD1
j_gene: TRBJ2-5

CDR3aa: CASSLGTAPTYEQYF
CDR3nt: TGCGCCAGCAGCTTGGGGACAGCGCCGACCTACGAGCAGTACTTC
v_gene: TRBV5-1
abundance: .
d_gene: .
j_gene: TRBJ2-7

CDR3aa: CASSEGGTGYTF
CDR3nt: TGTGCCAGCAGCGAGGGGGGAACCGGCTACACCTTC
v_gene: TRBV9
abundance: once
d_gene: .
j_gene: TRBJ1-2

CDR3aa: CASSEGVGREQYF
CDR3nt: TGTGCCAGCAGTGAAGGGGTAGGAAGGGAGCAGTACTTC
v_gene: TRBV6-1
abundance: .
d_gene: .
j_gene: TRBJ2-7

CDR3aa: CASSPRGLQKSYEQYF
CDR3nt: TGTGCCAGCAGCCCGCGCGGATTACAAAAATCCTACGAGCAGTACTTC
v_gene: TRBV4-2
abundance: once
d_gene: .
j_gene: TRBJ2-7

CDR3aa: CASSYSRGGAYEQYF
CDR3nt: TGTGCCAGCAGTTACTCCCGGGGGGGCGCCTACGAGCAGTACTTC
v_gene: TRBV6-6
abundance: .
d_gene: TRBD2
j_gene: TRBJ2-7

CDR3aa: CSVTHNTDTQYF
CDR3nt: TGCAGCGTGACCCATAACACAGATACGCAGTATTTT
v_gene: TRBV29-1
abundance: .
d_gene: .
j_gene: TRBJ2-3

CDR3aa: CASSLVPRDNSPLHF
CDR3nt: TGTGCCAGCAGCTTAGTACCCAGGGACAATTCACCCCTCCACTTT
v_gene: TRBV11-2
abundance: .
d_gene: .
j_gene: TRBJ1-6

CDR3aa: CASSPRQGPDTQYF
CDR3nt: TGTGCCAGCAGCCCCCGACAGGGACCAGATACGCAGTATTTT
v_gene: TRBV5-4
abundance: once
d_gene: TRBD1
j_gene: TRBJ2-3

CDR3aa: CASSAIYTEAFF
CDR3nt: TGTGCCAGCAGCGCCATCTACACTGAAGCTTTCTTT
v_gene: TRBV2
abundance: .
d_gene: .
j_gene: TRBJ1-1

CDR3aa: CASSPRGRRLAHEAFF
CDR3nt: TGTGCCAGCAGTCCCCGGGGGCGCCGACTGGCCCATGAAGCTTTCTTT
v_gene: TRBV27
abundance: .
d_gene: .
j_gene: TRBJ1-1

CDR3aa: CASSPTDLNEKLFF
CDR3nt: TGTGCCAGCAGCCCGACAGACCTTAATGAAAAACTGTTTTTT
v_gene: TRBV7-8
abundance: .
d_gene: .
j_gene: TRBJ1-4

CDR3aa: CAVSPLGQLYEQYF
CDR3nt: TGTGCCGTGTCACCATTGGGACAGCTCTACGAGCAGTACTTC
v_gene: TRBV10-3
abundance: .
d_gene: TRBD1
j_gene: TRBJ2-7

CDR3aa: CATSGREDTQYF
CDR3nt: TGTGCCACCAGCGGACGAGAAGATACGCAGTATTTT
v_gene: TRBV15
abundance: .
d_gene: .
j_gene: TRBJ2-3

CDR3aa: CASSLGTGKQDTQYF
CDR3nt: TGTGCCAGCAGCTTAGGGACAGGGAAACAAGATACGCAGTATTTT
v_gene: TRBV7-9
abundance: .
d_gene: TRBD1
j_gene: TRBJ2-3

CDR3aa: CASSEQGAGNTIYF
CDR3nt: TGTGCCAGCAGCGAGCAGGGGGCTGGAAACACCATATATTTT
v_gene: TRBV9
abundance: .
d_gene: TRBD1
j_gene: TRBJ1-3

CDR3aa: CASSFNLGTGDGTQYF
CDR3nt: TGTGCCAGCAGCTTCAATCTCGGGACAGGGGATGGGACCCAGTACTTC
v_gene: TRBV5-6
abundance: .
d_gene: TRBD1
j_gene: TRBJ2-5

CDR3aa: CASSPPGGRTDTQYF
CDR3nt: TGTGCCAGCAGCCCCCCGGGAGGTCGCACAGATACGCAGTATTTT
v_gene: TRBV28
abundance: .
d_gene: TRBD2
j_gene: TRBJ2-3

CDR3aa: CASSTGTGGADTQYF
CDR3nt: TGTGCCAGCAGCACCGGGACAGGGGGCGCAGATACGCAGTATTTT
v_gene: TRBV5-8
abundance: .
d_gene: TRBD1
j_gene: TRBJ2-3

CDR3aa: CASSNRTPRGLRRQPQHF
CDR3nt: TGTGCCAGCAGCAACAGAACTCCCCGGGGCCTTAGGCGTCAGCCCCAGCATTTT
v_gene: TRBV11-3
abundance: .
d_gene: .
j_gene: TRBJ1-5

CDR3aa: CASSIGQGKNEQYF
CDR3nt: TGTGCCAGCAGCATCGGACAGGGGAAGAACGAGCAGTACTTC
v_gene: TRBV7-2
abundance: .
d_gene: TRBD1
j_gene: TRBJ2-7

CDR3aa: CATAPGLAGGIDTQYF
CDR3nt: TGCGCCACCGCCCCCGGGTTGGCGGGAGGCATAGATACGCAGTATTTT
v_gene: TRBV10-2
abundance: .
d_gene: TRBD2
j_gene: TRBJ2-3

CDR3aa: CASGSQLSEQYF
CDR3nt: TGTGCCAGCGGTTCACAATTGAGCGAGCAGTACTTC
v_gene: TRBV27
abundance: .
d_gene: .
j_gene: TRBJ2-7

CDR3aa: CASSPLLYTEAFF
CDR3nt: TGTGCCAGCAGTCCACTACTTTACACTGAAGCTTTCTTT
v_gene: TRBV28
abundance: .
d_gene: .
j_gene: TRBJ1-1

CDR3aa: CASSLVGLVGELFF
CDR3nt: TGTGCCAGCAGCTTGGTCGGGTTAGTCGGGGAGCTGTTTTTT
v_gene: TRBV5-6
abundance: .
d_gene: .
j_gene: TRBJ2-2

CDR3aa: CARSLEGRGNQPQHF
CDR3nt: TGTGCCAGAAGCTTGGAGGGGAGGGGCAATCAGCCCCAGCATTTT
v_gene: TRBV5-3
abundance: .
d_gene: .
j_gene: TRBJ1-5